Shown below are 9 T cell receptor beta chains from a single sample sequenced in a study of blood T cell repertoires in COVID-19. Only in-frame clones appear in the TCRdb table, and some are missing; sequencing was by immunoSEQ multiplex PCR. The data contain about 97,000 clones, 87% of them singletons. The sequenced material came from peripheral blood. These receptors all stem from a human donor in a cohort sampled during active COVID-19.

V usage is TRBV10-1 and J usage is TRBJ2-2, with 12 bases matching TRBD1. CDR1 WNHNN and CDR2 SYGVQD come from the germline V gene (reference sequence). V shed 5 bases and J 4 bases; nucleotides not matched to a gene: 8. CDR3 length: 17 residues. The CDR3 coding sequence is TGCGCCAGCAGTAAGGGACAGGGGGCGAGGACCACCGGGGAGCTGTTTTTT. It translates to CASSKGQGARTTGELFF.

The genes are TRBV7-2 and TRBJ2-1, with 8 positions matching TRBD2. The CDR3 sequence is 15 residues long. With V trimmed by 2 bases and J by 5 bases, 5 bases remained unmatched. From germline, CDR1 is SGHTA and CDR2 FQGNSA. The DNA for the CDR3 is TGTGCCAGCAGCTTACTTGGACTAGCTAACAATGAGCAGTTCTTC. It specifies CASSLLGLANNEQFF.

This rearrangement joins TRBV6-5 to TRBJ1-5; a possible D gene is TRBD1 (5 bases). The CDR3 runs 16 residues. Trimming pared 2 bases from V and 6 bases from J, leaving 17 bases between. The germline V gene has CDR1 MNHEY and CDR2 SVGAGI. The DNA of the CDR3 is TGTGCCAGCAGTTACGCCGTCCCCAGGGCTGGTCAGCCCCAGCATTTT. Protein sequence: CASSYAVPRAGQPQHF.

V is TRBV5-8 and J is TRBJ1-2; the D is unclear. V was cut by 6 bases and J by 4 bases, with 13 bases left in between. CDR3 size: 13 residues. The germline gives CDR1 SGHTS, CDR2 YDEGEE. For the CDR3, the DNA is TGTGCCAGCAAAATAGGCGGTCTCTATGGCTACACCTTC. The encoded protein is CASKIGGLYGYTF. The complete variable domain, with remaining parts taken from reference TRBV5-8 and TRBJ1-2, reads EAGVTQSPTHLIKTRGQQATLRCSPISGHTSVYWYQQALGLGLQFLLWYDEGEERNRGNFPPRFSGRQFPNYSSELNVNALELEDSALYLCASKIGGLYGYTFGSGTRLTVV.

This clone appeared a few times. This sequence joins TRBV10-3 and TRBJ2-1; D not resolved. CDR1 is ENHRY and CDR2 is SYGVKD in the germline V gene. The V and J ends lost 6 bases and 6 bases respectively, with 12 bases between them. The CDR3 runs to 13 residues. The CDR3 DNA sequence: TGTGCCATCAGAGACTTGACGATCAATGAGCAGTTCTTC. Translated: CAIRDLTINEQFF.

This clone came up once. The chain carries TRBV4-2 and TRBJ2-5; 10 positions match TRBD1. CDR3 size: 15 residues. The V gene's germline CDR1 is LGHNA and CDR2 YNFKEQ. V was pared by 5 bases and J by 3 bases, with 6 bases of the junction left unmatched. CDR3 region: CASSKPGQGKETQYF. The CDR3 nucleotides are TGTGCCAGCAGCAAACCGGGACAGGGGAAAGAGACCCAGTACTTC.

V is TRBV28 and J is TRBJ1-3; TRBD1 matches at 7 bases. Losses at the gene ends were 6 bases for V and 8 bases for J; bases not matched to a gene: 10. Germline V gives CDR1 MDHEN, CDR2 SYDVKM. This CDR3 contains 14 residues. The CDR3 nucleotides are TGTGCCAGCAGCAACGACTTGACAGGGCACACCATATATTTT. It is translated as CASSNDLTGHTIYF.

V usage is TRBV5-6 and J usage is TRBJ1-2; D is uncertain. CDR1 and CDR2 from the germline V gene are SGHDT and YYEEEE. This CDR3 comprises 14 residues. V dropped 1 base and J dropped 6 bases, with 13 bases sitting between them. The CDR3: CASSLMGRADGYTF. The CDR3 nucleotides read TGTGCCAGCAGCTTGATGGGGAGGGCCGATGGCTACACCTTC.

The chain recombines TRBV29-1 with TRBJ2-5, with 12 bases that match TRBD1. The J segment lost 7 bases and the V segment lost 7 bases, leaving 7 bases of the junction unmatched. CDR1 and CDR2 (germline): SQVTM, ANQGSEA. The CDR3 runs 13 residues. In DNA, the CDR3 is TGCAGCGCCTCGGGACAGGGGGCGGGGACCCAGTACTTC. It encodes CSASGQGAGTQYF.